This T cell receptor (beta chain) was recorded in a study of OX40 agonist ivuxolimab in advanced cancers. Comment on this clone: The antigen is not known.

CDR1 is SGHRS and CDR2 is YFSETQ in the germline V gene. Trimming pared 0 bases from V and 1 base from J, leaving 16 bases between. There are 18 residues in the CDR3. Study-wide results and limits: Part of the nonresponder group also had normalized T-cell clonal expansion that was low.

This table comes from immunoSEQ multiplex PCR, and its TCRdb copy is limited to in-frame clones, with some not included. The data show tens of thousands of clones, 81% seen once. V and J are TRBV5-1 and TRBJ2-2; weak D call: TRBD2 (6 bases). The sequence came from an adult with an advanced solid tumor such as melanoma, head and neck, liver or kidney cancer. Sequencing was performed on CD4+ or CD8+ T cells sorted from blood, taken in a trial of the OX40 agonist ivuxolimab. The CDR3 region is CASSLAAGSGVNTGELFF. In nucleotides, the CDR3 is TGCGCCAGCAGCTTGGCCGCGGGGTCGGGGGTGAACACCGGGGAGCTGTTTTTT. The whole variable domain, filled in from reference TRBV5-1 and TRBJ2-2, reads KAGVTQTPRYLIKTRGQQVTLSCSPISGHRSVSWYQQTPGQGLQFLFEYFSETQRNKGNFPGRFSGRQFSNSRSEMNVSTLELGDSALYLCASSLAAGSGVNTGELFFGEGSRLTVL.